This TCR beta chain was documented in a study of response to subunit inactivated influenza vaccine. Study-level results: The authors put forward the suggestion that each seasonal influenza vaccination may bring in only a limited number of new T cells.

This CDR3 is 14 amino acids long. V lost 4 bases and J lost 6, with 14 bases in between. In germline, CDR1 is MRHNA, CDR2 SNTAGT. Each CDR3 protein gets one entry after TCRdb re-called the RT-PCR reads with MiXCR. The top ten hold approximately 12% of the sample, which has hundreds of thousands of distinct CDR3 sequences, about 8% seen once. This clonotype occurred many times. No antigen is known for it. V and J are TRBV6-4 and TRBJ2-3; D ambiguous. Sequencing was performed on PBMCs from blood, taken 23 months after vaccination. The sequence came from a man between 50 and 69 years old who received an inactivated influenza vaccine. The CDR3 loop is CASSARPDMDTQYF. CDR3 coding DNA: TGTGCCAGCAGTGCCCGACCAGACATGGATACGCAGTATTTT.